The rows below give T cell receptor delta chains drawn from one sample of a study of Vδ1+ human thymocytes. TCRdb reanalysed the multiplex PCR reads via CATT. The data show 45,000 to 75,000 delta-chain clones, roughly 16% seen once. The sample was Vdelta1+ gamma-delta thymocytes from the thymus. These receptors came from a girl under three years old who had congenital heart surgery. Both conserved end residues are part of each CDR3. The order of the fields is J gene, clone size, D gene, V gene, CDR3 protein, CDR3 DNA. D genes are given only for firm matches. Clone sizes are given selectively: once, few, many, or a class where the clone is expanded.

J gene: TRDJ1; clone size: few; D gene: .; V gene: TRDV1; CDR3 protein: CALGNASAFRLTGRTDKLIF; CDR3 DNA: TGTGCTCTTGGGAACGCTTCGGCCTTCCGTCTCACTGGGAGGACCGATAAACTCATCTTT
J gene: TRDJ1; clone size: few; D gene: TRDD3; V gene: TRDV1; CDR3 protein: CALTNLGDKGVKFIF; CDR3 DNA: TGTGCTCTTACCAACCTGGGGGATAAAGGGGTGAAGTTCATCTTT
J gene: TRDJ1; clone size: .; D gene: TRDD3; V gene: TRDV2; CDR3 protein: CACDTFGLGDTRKLIF; CDR3 DNA: TGCGCCTGTGACACCTTTGGTCTGGGGGATACGAGAAAACTCATCTTT
J gene: TRDJ1; clone size: .; D gene: TRDD3; V gene: TRDV1; CDR3 protein: CALGERETYHWGIPFDKLIF; CDR3 DNA: TGTGCTCTTGGGGAACGAGAGACCTACCACTGGGGGATCCCATTCGATAAACTCATCTTT
J gene: TRDJ1; clone size: .; D gene: TRDD3; V gene: TRDV1; CDR3 protein: CALGAGGYTYTDKLIF; CDR3 DNA: TGTGCTCTTGGGGCTGGGGGATACACCTACACCGATAAACTCATCTTT
J gene: TRDJ1; clone size: .; D gene: TRDD3; V gene: TRDV1; CDR3 protein: CALGELSTGGYADKLIF; CDR3 DNA: TGTGCTCTTGGGGAACTCAGTACTGGGGGATACGCCGATAAACTCATCTTT
J gene: TRDJ1; clone size: .; D gene: TRDD2; V gene: TRDV1; CDR3 protein: CALGPFSYLPLLTDKLIF; CDR3 DNA: TGTGCTCTTGGGCCCTTTTCCTACCTCCCGTTACTCACCGATAAACTCATCTTT
J gene: TRDJ1; clone size: few; D gene: TRDD3; V gene: TRDV1; CDR3 protein: CALGDPLRSWGTPITDKLIF; CDR3 DNA: TGTGCTCTTGGGGACCCCCTACGGAGCTGGGGGACCCCGATCACCGATAAACTCATCTTT
J gene: TRDJ1; clone size: few; D gene: TRDD3; V gene: TRDV1; CDR3 protein: CALALLGLGEVDKLIF; CDR3 DNA: TGTGCTCTTGCCTTACTCGGGCTGGGGGAGGTCGATAAACTCATCTTT
J gene: TRDJ1; clone size: few; D gene: TRDD3; V gene: TRDV1; CDR3 protein: CALGPPPGTTVLGGWTDKLIF; CDR3 DNA: TGTGCTCTTGGGCCTCCCCCTGGGACTACCGTACTGGGGGGATGGACCGATAAACTCATCTTT
J gene: TRDJ1; clone size: .; D gene: TRDD3; V gene: TRDV1; CDR3 protein: CALSYGGGGYAGTDKLIF; CDR3 DNA: TGTGCTCTTTCCTACGGTGGTGGGGGATACGCGGGGACCGATAAACTCATCTTT
J gene: TRDJ1; clone size: few; D gene: TRDD3; V gene: TRDV1; CDR3 protein: CALGELVVLRLGDTDKLIF; CDR3 DNA: TGTGCTCTTGGGGAACTAGTCGTCCTACGACTGGGGGACACCGATAAACTCATCTTT
J gene: TRDJ1; clone size: few; D gene: TRDD3; V gene: TRDV1; CDR3 protein: CALGELGSPPGGTDKLIF; CDR3 DNA: TGTGCTCTTGGGGAACTAGGCTCCCCCCCTGGGGGCACCGATAAACTCATCTTT
J gene: TRDJ1; clone size: .; D gene: TRDD3; V gene: TRDV1; CDR3 protein: CALGLFRPGTGGSGGPTDKLIF; CDR3 DNA: TGTGCTCTTGGGCTCTTCCGACCGGGTACTGGGGGATCGGGGGGCCCTACCGATAAACTCATCTTT
J gene: TRDJ3; clone size: few; D gene: .; V gene: TRDV2; CDR3 protein: CACDKALLRGASSWDTRQMFF; CDR3 DNA: TGTGCCTGTGACAAAGCACTTCTCCGGGGGGCGAGCTCCTGGGACACCCGACAGATGTTTTTC
J gene: TRDJ1; clone size: .; D gene: TRDD3; V gene: TRDV1; CDR3 protein: CALGELSSYVSGGHPYTDKLIF; CDR3 DNA: TGTGCTCTTGGGGAACTTTCGTCCTACGTGTCTGGGGGACACCCGTACACCGATAAACTCATCTTT
J gene: TRDJ1; clone size: once; D gene: .; V gene: TRDV1; CDR3 protein: CALGDAYKTGAYNTDKLIF; CDR3 DNA: TGTGCTCTTGGGGACGCCTATAAGACCGGGGCTTATAACACCGATAAACTCATCTTT
J gene: TRDJ1; clone size: .; D gene: .; V gene: TRDV1; CDR3 protein: CALGEPYTFFLVSTEKPKYEKYTDKLIF; CDR3 DNA: TGTGCTCTTGGGGAACCTTACACCTTCTTCCTTGTTAGTACTGAAAAGCCGAAATATGAAAAGTACACCGATAAACTCATCTTT
J gene: TRDJ1; clone size: .; D gene: TRDD3; V gene: TRDV1; CDR3 protein: CALGEGTPLGDTRVTDKLIF; CDR3 DNA: TGTGCTCTTGGGGAAGGGACGCCACTGGGGGATACGCGGGTCACCGATAAACTCATCTTT
J gene: TRDJ1; clone size: .; D gene: TRDD3; V gene: TRDV1; CDR3 protein: CALGDDLPSTGGVYTDKLIF; CDR3 DNA: TGTGCTCTTGGGGATGACCTTCCTTCTACTGGGGGAGTGTACACCGATAAACTCATCTTT
J gene: TRDJ1; clone size: .; D gene: TRDD3; V gene: TRDV1; CDR3 protein: CALGEPSPNNSYWGYNKLIF; CDR3 DNA: TGTGCTCTTGGGGAACCTTCCCCCAACAATTCGTACTGGGGATACAATAAACTCATCTTT
J gene: TRDJ1; clone size: .; D gene: .; V gene: TRDV1; CDR3 protein: CALGELSPSTDDLVWGHYTDKLIF; CDR3 DNA: TGTGCTCTTGGGGAACTTTCCCCCTCTACGGACGACCTAGTCTGGGGACACTACACCGATAAACTCATCTTT
J gene: TRDJ1; clone size: few; D gene: .; V gene: TRDV1; CDR3 protein: CALGDPLAVPTGILGTLITDKLIF; CDR3 DNA: TGTGCTCTTGGGGACCCCTTGGCCGTTCCTACAGGGATACTGGGGACCCTTATCACCGATAAACTCATCTTT
J gene: TRDJ1; clone size: few; D gene: .; V gene: TRDV1; CDR3 protein: CALGELRDPYWEVGKLIF; CDR3 DNA: TGTGCTCTTGGGGAACTGCGCGACCCGTACTGGGAAGTCGGTAAACTCATCTTT
J gene: TRDJ1; clone size: .; D gene: TRDD3; V gene: TRDV1; CDR3 protein: CALGEPGFERPWGYTDKLIF; CDR3 DNA: TGTGCTCTTGGGGAGCCGGGGTTCGAGCGTCCCTGGGGGTACACCGATAAACTCATCTTT
J gene: TRDJ1; clone size: .; D gene: .; V gene: TRDV1; CDR3 protein: CALGEREREASSGVPNTDKLIF; CDR3 DNA: TGTGCTCTTGGGGAACGAGAACGGGAAGCCTCTTCCGGAGTACCTAACACCGATAAACTCATCTTT
J gene: TRDJ1; clone size: few; D gene: TRDD3; V gene: TRDV1; CDR3 protein: CALGGPHNLMRLGDMDKLIF; CDR3 DNA: TGTGCTCTTGGGGGCCCACACAATCTCATGAGACTGGGGGATATGGATAAACTCATCTTT
J gene: TRDJ1; clone size: few; D gene: TRDD3; V gene: TRDV1; CDR3 protein: CALGELVVPTRLGDTLTSTDKLIF; CDR3 DNA: TGTGCTCTTGGGGAACTGGTCGTTCCTACAAGGTTGGGGGATACGCTAACAAGCACCGATAAACTCATCTTT
J gene: TRDJ1; clone size: .; D gene: .; V gene: TRDV1; CDR3 protein: CALGEDGVSYNGNWRFALIF; CDR3 DNA: TGTGCTCTTGGGGAAGATGGAGTCTCCTACAACGGGAACTGGAGGTTCGCACTCATCTTT
J gene: TRDJ1; clone size: .; D gene: .; V gene: TRDV1; CDR3 protein: CALGEPPLMRSEPRDCTDKLIF; CDR3 DNA: TGTGCTCTTGGGGAACCCCCCCTTATGAGGTCGGAACCCAGGGATTGCACCGATAAACTCATCTTT
J gene: TRDJ1; clone size: few; D gene: TRDD3; V gene: TRDV1; CDR3 protein: CALGVSTASYWGILGTDKLIF; CDR3 DNA: TGTGCTCTTGGGGTTTCAACGGCTTCCTACTGGGGGATACTTGGCACCGATAAACTCATCTTT
J gene: TRDJ1; clone size: few; D gene: .; V gene: TRDV1; CDR3 protein: CALGGAPNIYTDKLIF; CDR3 DNA: TGTGCTCTTGGGGGAGCTCCCAACATTTACACCGATAAACTCATCTTT
J gene: TRDJ1; clone size: .; D gene: TRDD3; V gene: TRDV1; CDR3 protein: CALGELNGSPGLGDNTDKLIF; CDR3 DNA: TGTGCTCTTGGGGAACTCAACGGCTCGCCTGGACTGGGGGATAACACCGATAAACTCATCTTT
J gene: TRDJ1; clone size: few; D gene: TRDD3; V gene: TRDV1; CDR3 protein: CALGEPPPRGIRGWYTDKLIF; CDR3 DNA: TGTGCTCTTGGGGAACCCCCTCCCCGGGGGATACGCGGATGGTACACCGATAAACTCATCTTT
J gene: TRDJ1; clone size: few; D gene: .; V gene: TRDV1; CDR3 protein: CALGWGLPEHDKLIF; CDR3 DNA: TGTGCTCTTGGTTGGGGCCTTCCCGAACACGATAAACTCATCTTT
J gene: TRDJ1; clone size: .; D gene: TRDD3; V gene: TRDV2; CDR3 protein: CACDTMGDDKLIF; CDR3 DNA: TGTGCCTGTGACACGATGGGGGATGATAAACTCATCTTT
J gene: TRDJ1; clone size: .; D gene: .; V gene: TRDV1; CDR3 protein: CALGEFPGTDKLIF; CDR3 DNA: TGTGCTCTTGGGGAGTTCCCGGGCACCGATAAACTCATCTTT
J gene: TRDJ1; clone size: .; D gene: .; V gene: TRDV1; CDR3 protein: CALGERHGSRGDTDKLIF; CDR3 DNA: TGTGCTCTTGGGGAACGCCACGGAAGTAGGGGGGACACCGATAAACTCATCTTT
J gene: TRDJ1; clone size: few; D gene: TRDD3; V gene: TRDV2; CDR3 protein: CACDQSYGGAGGYGVSDKLIF; CDR3 DNA: TGTGCCTGTGACCAATCCTACGGGGGTGCTGGGGGATACGGGGTAAGCGATAAACTCATCTTT
J gene: TRDJ1; clone size: .; D gene: .; V gene: TRAV29/DV5; CDR3 protein: CAPAFRRIRPFTYTDKLIF; CDR3 DNA: TGTGCACCGGCCTTCCGAAGGATCAGGCCATTTACATACACCGATAAACTCATCTTT
J gene: TRDJ2; clone size: .; D gene: TRDD3; V gene: TRDV1; CDR3 protein: CALGSEGRRHRLGDTPAQLFF; CDR3 DNA: TGTGCTCTTGGATCTGAAGGGCGCCGACACCGGCTGGGGGATACGCCAGCACAACTCTTCTTT
J gene: TRDJ1; clone size: few; D gene: TRDD3; V gene: TRDV1; CDR3 protein: CALGESSGYGGKLIF; CDR3 DNA: TGTGCTCTTGGGGAGAGCTCGGGGTATGGGGGAAAACTCATCTTT
J gene: TRDJ1; clone size: few; D gene: TRDD3; V gene: TRDV1; CDR3 protein: CALGEHSLNYWGKAKTYTDKLIF; CDR3 DNA: TGTGCTCTTGGGGAACATTCCCTCAATTACTGGGGGAAAGCTAAAACGTACACCGATAAACTCATCTTT
J gene: TRDJ1; clone size: .; D gene: TRDD3; V gene: TRDV1; CDR3 protein: CALGELSPYPLGFDRKLIF; CDR3 DNA: TGTGCTCTTGGGGAACTAAGCCCTTACCCACTGGGGTTCGACCGTAAACTCATCTTT
J gene: TRDJ1; clone size: .; D gene: .; V gene: TRDV1; CDR3 protein: CALGELTFLRGLVGDPGADKLIF; CDR3 DNA: TGTGCTCTTGGGGAACTCACCTTCCTACGAGGATTGGTGGGGGATCCGGGGGCCGATAAACTCATCTTT
J gene: TRDJ1; clone size: .; D gene: .; V gene: TRAV29/DV5; CDR3 protein: CAASAEPPYRLGTNDKLIF; CDR3 DNA: TGTGCAGCAAGCGCGGAGCCCCCGTACCGGTTGGGGACAAACGATAAACTCATCTTT